The present entry profiles one TCR beta chain with its context. Its target antigen remains unknown. Within one base of it there is no much larger clone, and no base qualities were kept. V is reduced by 0 bases and J by 2 bases, leaving a spacing of 17 bases between them. CDR1 and CDR2 are read off the germline V gene (reference sequence) as SGHNT and YYREEE. Its CDR3 holds 17 amino acids, cysteine through phenylalanine. Just the 51-base CDR3 DNA is kept, in frame starting at base 1. The donors were healthy, HIV-negative adults with no recently reported acute infections or vaccinations. Only Caucasian adults living in Nashville, Tennessee, USA were represented among the donors. CD4+ T cells were enriched through magnetic negative selection, after which naive cells were positively selected on CD45RA and the remaining negative fraction served as the memory subset. Blood was collected by leukapheresis, and PBMCs were isolated by Ficoll-Histopaque density gradient centrifugation and then cryopreserved in liquid nitrogen vapor phase. Analytical flow cytometry was used to check the purity and quantity of each magnetically sorted T cell population. Each sorted fraction had its genomic DNA isolated and then quantified by UV absorbance on a Nanodrop 2000c.

This sample is part of a study of shared clonotypes between healthy human individuals (TCRdb year 2020). As for the study more broadly: A couple of women and a few men aged 18 to 49 years were included in the cohort. To estimate repertoire size and how much clonotype sharing occurs between individuals, the study deeply sequenced the blood TCR repertoires of a handful of healthy adults. For each donor, three plates each were used for CD4 naive and CD4 memory, two plates were used for CD8 naive, and one plate was used for CD8 memory. Libraries were prepared and TCR repertoires were sequenced by different laboratories using diverse techniques, in order to increase sequencing depth and limit assay-specific biases. Each donor's leukapheresis produced roughly between about 0.9 and 9.5 billion PBMCs.

Broad study findings and their caveats: Incomplete sequencing was indicated by rarefaction of sorted-subset datasets, despite the large sequencing depth. Clonotypes shared by all four sorted-subset donors showed higher generation probabilities than non-shared clonotypes. About 5% of naive CD4, around 4% of naive CD8, roughly 2.4% of memory CD4, and approximately 0.4% of memory CD8 clonotypes were shared across a handful of donors. Estimated clonotype richness was generally larger for naive than for memory subsets. The genetic and exposure-history diversity represented was limited by the small number of donors. Sampling was restricted to blood, and TCR repertoires in tissues likely differ from the TCR repertoires found in blood. Pairwise subsampling led to the expectation that sequencing depth would affect the degree of clonotype sharing among donors.

Using the deep immunoSEQ assay, multiplex PCR amplified TCR CDR3 regions from genomic DNA. For each cell subset, the extracted genomic DNA was distributed evenly across all wells of several immunoSEQ 96-well plates, and each plate served as one replicate. Each replicate PCR for sorted subsets received around 0.2 ug genomic DNA, equal to 28,000 or so T cell genomes. Purified libraries were measured with a Qubit 3.0 fluorometer, size-checked on a Bioanalyzer 2100, and measured again with the KAPA Library Quantification kit. Each immunoSEQ 96-well plate was sequenced on its own single-read 150-cycle Illumina NextSeq 550 flow cell. On the authors' methods: The immunoSEQ output contained only junctional sequences without quality scores, so filtering could not match that applied to full-length reads. To assign V/J genes and CDR3, sequences were annotated using PyIR, a Python wrapper for IgBLAST v1.9, with IMGT germline references. Reads with weak V/J assignments (E-value above 1e-6), missing CDR3, stop codons, out-of-frame junctions, or ambiguous translated residues were removed. V3J clonotypes were defined by identical inferred V gene, J gene, and CDR3 amino acid sequence. The percentage overlap between two repertoires was calculated by dividing the number of shared unique clonotypes by the size of the smaller repertoire. Richness of each repertoire was evaluated using RTK rarefaction, the Chao1 estimator, and Recon v2.1 estimates of unobserved clonotypes. OLGA was used to compute generation probabilities for all TCRbeta clonotypes that the gDNA method yielded from several donors. Imported from immuneACCESS, the table was reduced by TCRdb to in-frame sequences with V and J called. These copies leave out some clones; in studies compared against another copy, an unresolved V gene accounts for under half, and the cause of the remainder is not known. The V and J calls and clone size were taken over from that table, and D and trimming were inferred from the DNA. The sample data list nearly 750,000 clones, and 72% of these were observed just once. Clones ranked in the top ten supply less than 2% of the sample.

The sequence links TRBV5-4 to TRBJ2-5, and the D gene may be TRBD2, 6 bases matching. This clonotype originated in a young woman in good health. The specimen was memory CD4+ T cells sorted from blood. This sample's cell subset or site label indicates: CD45RA-negative fraction. The CDR3 protein: CASSLGWGETVQETQYF. The base sequence is TGTGCCAGCAGCTTGGGGTGGGGGGAGACCGTACAAGAGACCCAGTACTTC.